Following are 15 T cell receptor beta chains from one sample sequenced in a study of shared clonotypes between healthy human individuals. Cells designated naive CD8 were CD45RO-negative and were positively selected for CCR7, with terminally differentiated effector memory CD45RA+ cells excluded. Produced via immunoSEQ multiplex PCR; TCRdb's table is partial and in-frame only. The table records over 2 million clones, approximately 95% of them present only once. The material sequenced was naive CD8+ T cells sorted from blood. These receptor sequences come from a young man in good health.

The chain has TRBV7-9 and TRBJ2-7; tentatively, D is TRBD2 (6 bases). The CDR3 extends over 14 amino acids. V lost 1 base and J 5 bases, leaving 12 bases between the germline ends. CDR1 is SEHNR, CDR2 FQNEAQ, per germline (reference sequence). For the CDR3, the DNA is TGTGCCAGCAGCTTAGTGACTAGTTCCCACGAGCAGTACTTC. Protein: CASSLVTSSHEQYF. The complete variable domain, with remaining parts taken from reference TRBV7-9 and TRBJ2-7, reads DTGVSQNPRHKITKRGQNVTFRCDPISEHNRLYWYRQTLGQGPEFLTYFQNEAQLEKSRLLSDRFSAERPKGSFSTLEIQRTEQGDSAMYLCASSLVTSSHEQYFGPGTRLTVT.

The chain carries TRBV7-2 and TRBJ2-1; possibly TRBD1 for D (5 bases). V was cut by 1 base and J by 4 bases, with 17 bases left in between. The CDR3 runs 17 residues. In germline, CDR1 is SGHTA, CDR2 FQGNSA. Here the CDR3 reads CASSLDSGPRHYNEQFF. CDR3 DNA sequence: TGTGCCAGCAGCTTAGATTCAGGGCCAAGGCATTACAATGAGCAGTTCTTC.

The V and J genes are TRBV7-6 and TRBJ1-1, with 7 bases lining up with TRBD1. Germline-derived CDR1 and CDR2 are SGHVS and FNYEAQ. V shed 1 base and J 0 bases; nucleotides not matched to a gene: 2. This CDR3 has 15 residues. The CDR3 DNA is TGTGCCAGCAGCTTAGAGACAGGGCTGAACACTGAAGCTTTCTTT. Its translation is CASSLETGLNTEAFF.

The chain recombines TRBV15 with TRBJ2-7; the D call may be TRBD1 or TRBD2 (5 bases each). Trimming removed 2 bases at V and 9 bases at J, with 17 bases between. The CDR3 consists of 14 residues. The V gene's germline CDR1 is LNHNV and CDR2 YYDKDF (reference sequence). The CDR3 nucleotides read TGTGCCACCAGCAGACAGGGAAGCGGTCTAGGGCAGTACTTC. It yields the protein CATSRQGSGLGQYF.

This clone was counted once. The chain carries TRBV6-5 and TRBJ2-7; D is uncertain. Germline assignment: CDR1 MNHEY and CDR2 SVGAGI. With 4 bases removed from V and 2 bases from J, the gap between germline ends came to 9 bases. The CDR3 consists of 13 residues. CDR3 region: CASSLVPAYEQYF. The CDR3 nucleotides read TGTGCCAGCAGTTTAGTTCCAGCCTACGAGCAGTACTTC.

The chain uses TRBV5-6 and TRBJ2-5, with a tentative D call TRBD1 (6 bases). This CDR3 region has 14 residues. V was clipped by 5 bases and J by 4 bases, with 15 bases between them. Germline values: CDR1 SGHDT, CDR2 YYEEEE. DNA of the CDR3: TGTGCCAGCAGTGATGTTACAGGGTCAGAGACCCAGTACTTC. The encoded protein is CASSDVTGSETQYF.

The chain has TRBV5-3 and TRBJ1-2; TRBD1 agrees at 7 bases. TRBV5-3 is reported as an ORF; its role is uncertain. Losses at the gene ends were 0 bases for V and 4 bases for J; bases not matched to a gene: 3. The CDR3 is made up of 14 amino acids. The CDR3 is CARSLDRGLYGYTF. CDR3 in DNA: TGTGCCAGAAGCTTGGACAGGGGACTCTATGGCTACACCTTC.

The CDR3 protein is CAWSFSGTPYNEQFF. CDR3 bases: TGTGCCTGGAGTTTCAGCGGGACCCCTTACAATGAGCAGTTCTTC. V and J are TRBV30 and TRBJ2-1; 7 bases agree with TRBD2. This CDR3 has 15 residues. V lost 2 bases to trimming and J lost 4 bases; unmatched junction nucleotides: 8. CDR1 and CDR2 (germline): GTSNPN, SVGIG (reference sequence).

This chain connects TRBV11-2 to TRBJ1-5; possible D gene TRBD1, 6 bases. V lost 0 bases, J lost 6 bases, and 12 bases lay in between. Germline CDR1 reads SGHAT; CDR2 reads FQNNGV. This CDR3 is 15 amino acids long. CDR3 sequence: CASSLDRGGGQPQHF. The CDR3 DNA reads TGTGCCAGCAGCTTAGATCGGGGAGGGGGTCAGCCCCAGCATTTT. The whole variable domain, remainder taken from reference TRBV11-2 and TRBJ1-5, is EAGVAQSPRYKIIEKRQSVAFWCNPISGHATLYWYQQILGQGPKLLIQFQNNGVVDDSQLPKDRFSAERLKGVDSTLKIQPAKLEDSAVYLCASSLDRGGGQPQHFGDGTRLSIL.

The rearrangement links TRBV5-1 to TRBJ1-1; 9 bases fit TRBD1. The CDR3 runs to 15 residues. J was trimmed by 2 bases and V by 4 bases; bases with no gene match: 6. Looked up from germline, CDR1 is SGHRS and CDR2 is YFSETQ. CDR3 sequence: CASSLPGQGNTEAFF. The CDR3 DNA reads TGCGCCAGCAGCCTACCGGGACAGGGCAACACTGAAGCTTTCTTT.

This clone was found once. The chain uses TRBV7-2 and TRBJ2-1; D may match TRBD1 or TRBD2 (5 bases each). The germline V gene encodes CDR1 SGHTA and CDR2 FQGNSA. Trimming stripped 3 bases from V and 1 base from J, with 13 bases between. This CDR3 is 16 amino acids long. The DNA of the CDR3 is TGTGCCAGCAGCTTCCACGTTTGGGGGTCCTACAATGAGCAGTTCTTC. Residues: CASSFHVWGSYNEQFF.

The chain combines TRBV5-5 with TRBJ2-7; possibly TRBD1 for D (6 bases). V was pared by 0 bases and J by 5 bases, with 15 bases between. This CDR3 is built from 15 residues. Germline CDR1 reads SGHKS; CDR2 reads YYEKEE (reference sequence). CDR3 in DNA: TGTGCCAGCAGCTTGGCCCCCAGGGGAGTCGACGAGCAGTACTTC. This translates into CASSLAPRGVDEQYF.

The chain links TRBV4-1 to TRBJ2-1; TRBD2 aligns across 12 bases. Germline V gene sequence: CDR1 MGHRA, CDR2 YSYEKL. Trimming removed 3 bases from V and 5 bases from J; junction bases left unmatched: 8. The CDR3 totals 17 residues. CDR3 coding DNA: TGCGCCAGCAGCCATCCTAGCGGGGGGGTAATCGACAATGAGCAGTTCTTC. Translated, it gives CASSHPSGGVIDNEQFF.

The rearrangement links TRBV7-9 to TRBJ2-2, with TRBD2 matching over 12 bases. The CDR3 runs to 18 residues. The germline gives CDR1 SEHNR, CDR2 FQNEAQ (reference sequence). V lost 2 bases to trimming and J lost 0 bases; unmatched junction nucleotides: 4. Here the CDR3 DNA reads TGTGCCAGCAGCTTAACTAGCGGGAGGCCTCCGAACACCGGGGAGCTGTTTTTT. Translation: CASSLTSGRPPNTGELFF.

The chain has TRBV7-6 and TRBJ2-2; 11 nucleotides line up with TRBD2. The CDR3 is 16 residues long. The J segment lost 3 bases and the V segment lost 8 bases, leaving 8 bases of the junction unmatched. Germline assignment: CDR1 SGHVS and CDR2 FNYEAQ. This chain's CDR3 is CASGPLAGEYTGELFF. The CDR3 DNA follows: TGTGCCAGCGGACCACTAGCGGGGGAGTACACCGGGGAGCTGTTTTTT.